Included here is one T cell receptor (beta chain) sequence, with context. This clonotype was recorded at least ten times. Its antigen remains undetermined. There are no base qualities to consult, and no much larger clone falls within one base. The TCR beta CDR3 regions were amplified from the RNA transcripts. For the first round of RT-PCR on the TCR CDR3, the HTBI primer set was used together with the Qiagen OneStep RT-PCR kit. Libraries were constructed in a second round of multiplex PCR, after which size selection and purification were performed. The libraries were sequenced on an Illumina HiSeq2000 using paired-end 100 bp reads. The study's own analysis went as follows. SOAPnuke was used to process the raw data, with reads discarded if the reads contained adapters or uncalled bases, had a mean Phred below 15, or lacked an exact constant-primer or identifier match. High-quality paired reads were merged with COPE v1.2.5, and unique nucleotide sequences were defined as clonotypes. MiTCR v1.1 was used to align clonotypes to the IMGT TRBV, TRBD and TRBJ reference segments. The analysis included only V-J combinations with a frequency above 0.0001, which together covered approximately 99% of the repertoires. A TCS score was defined as the ratio between F50 (clonal expansion) and ExV (chaos), using BLOSUM62-based TCRdist between CDR3 peptides within each V-J. Welch's t-statistics and random forest reduced roughly 540 V-J features to 10 to 15, which were used in a naive Bayes classifier (R e1071). In TCRdb, the public reads were trimmed at Q25 with fastp and aligned with MiXCR, with productive beta chains retained. Merged by CDR3 protein, the rows form single entries marked with the most common genes and DNA. What appears here as the V and J calls and clone size reflects TCRdb's work, not the paper's. For this sample the table gives 500,000 to 800,000 distinct CDR3 sequences, of which roughly 15% were detected only once. Jointly, the top ten make up approximately 12% of the sample.

Ophthalmopathy patients had moderately to severely active disease, with a Clinical Activity Score of 3 or more, a NOSPECS grade of 4 or more, and a disease duration of less than 3 months. Patients with uncontrolled infections, other autoimmune diseases, pregnancy or lactation were excluded. Clinical symptoms, serum thyroxine and TRAb, thyroid ultrasound, and orbital computed tomography formed the basis for the diagnoses. PBMCs were separated from approximately 9.9 ml of fresh peripheral blood using Ficoll-Paque density gradient centrifugation. Trizol reagent was used to extract total RNA, and RNA quality was then checked on an Agilent 2100 Bioanalyzer. The data belong to a study of T cells in Graves' hyperthyroidism and ophthalmopathy (dated by TCRdb to the late 2010s). In the study overall: Peripheral blood was sampled at the time of initial diagnosis, prior to any treatment. A discovery cohort of about 100 patients, about 40 with Graves' ophthalmopathy and 55 to 60 with stable Graves' hyperthyroidism, was used to find distinguishing TCR V-J signatures. Prospective prediction of ophthalmopathy was tested in an independent validation cohort consisting of 18 hyperthyroidism patients and around 17 patients who later progressed to ophthalmopathy. The 75 to 100 discovery patients were randomly divided into training and test sets at a 7:3 ratio. In addition, the study compared T-cell repertoires in thyroid tissue and in blood from over 5 Graves' hyperthyroidism patients. Following sampling, methimazole starting at 30 mg daily was given to hyperthyroidism patients, and high-dose intravenous methylprednisolone was given to ophthalmopathy patients. TCR Vbeta CDR3 sequencing of around 130 peripheral blood samples (43 ophthalmopathy, about 80 hyperthyroidism and approximately 17 progressor patients) is reported in the paper.

CDR1 and CDR2 (LGHDT, YNNKEL) derive from the germline V gene (reference sequence). The junction carries 11 bases between V and J, which are trimmed by 2 bases and 6 bases respectively. The cysteine opens and the phenylalanine closes a CDR3 of 13 amino acids. Only the CDR3 part of the read is kept: 39 bases, read in frame from the first base. On the study overall, not on this receptor specifically: No statistical method was used to fix the sample size in advance, and group allocation was not hidden from the investigators. In validation, progression to ophthalmopathy was predicted by the model with about 70% sensitivity and around 75% specificity, a median of about 6.8 months before onset. In cross-validation, a model built on a 13 V-J signature told ophthalmopathy apart from stable hyperthyroidism with roughly 87% sensitivity and around 83% specificity, and in testing the same model reached 80%/75%. Blood samples also contained most of the expanded thyroid clonotypes (frequency above 0.001), which suggests that blood repertoires may reflect thyroid immune responses.

Sequencing was carried out using blood. This chain joins TRBV3-1 to TRBJ2-7, with the D segment identity uncertain. This sequence originates from a woman aged 50 to 65 with Graves' ophthalmopathy. The CDR3 region: CASSQPTAREQYF. The bases read TGTGCCAGCAGCCAACCGACTGCCCGCGAGCAGTACTTC.